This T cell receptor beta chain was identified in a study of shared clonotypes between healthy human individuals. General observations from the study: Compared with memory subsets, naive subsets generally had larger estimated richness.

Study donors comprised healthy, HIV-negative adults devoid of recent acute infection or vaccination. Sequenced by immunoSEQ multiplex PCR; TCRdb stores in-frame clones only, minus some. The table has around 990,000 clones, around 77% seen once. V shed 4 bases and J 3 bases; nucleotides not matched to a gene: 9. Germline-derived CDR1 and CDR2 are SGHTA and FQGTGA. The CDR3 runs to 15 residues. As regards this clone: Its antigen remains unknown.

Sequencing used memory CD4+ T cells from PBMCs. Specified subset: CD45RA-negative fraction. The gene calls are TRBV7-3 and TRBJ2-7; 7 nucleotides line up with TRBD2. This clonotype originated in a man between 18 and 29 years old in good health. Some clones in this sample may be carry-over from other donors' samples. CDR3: CASSSSAGLHYEQYF. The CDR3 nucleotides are TGTGCCAGCAGCTCCTCAGCGGGGCTACACTACGAGCAGTACTTC.